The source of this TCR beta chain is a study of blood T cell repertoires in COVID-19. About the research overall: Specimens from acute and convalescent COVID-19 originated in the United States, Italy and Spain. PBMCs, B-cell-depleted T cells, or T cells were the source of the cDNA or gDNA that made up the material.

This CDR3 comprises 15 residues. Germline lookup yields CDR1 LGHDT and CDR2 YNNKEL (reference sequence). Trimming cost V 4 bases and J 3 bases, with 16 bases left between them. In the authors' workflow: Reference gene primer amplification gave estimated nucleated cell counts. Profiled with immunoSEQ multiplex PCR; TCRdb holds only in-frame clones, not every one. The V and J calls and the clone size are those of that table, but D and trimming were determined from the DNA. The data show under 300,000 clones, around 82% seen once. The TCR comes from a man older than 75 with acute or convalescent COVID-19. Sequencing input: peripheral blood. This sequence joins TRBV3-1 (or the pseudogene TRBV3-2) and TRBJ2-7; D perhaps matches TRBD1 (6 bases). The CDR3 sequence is CASSPSGTQSYEQYF. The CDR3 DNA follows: TGTGCCAGCAGCCCCTCCGGGACACAGAGCTACGAGCAGTACTTC.